These 32 T cell receptor beta chains were all obtained from the same sample, sequenced in a study of cytomegalovirus exposure and HLA in healthy donors. The PCR used 60 Vbeta and 13 Jbeta primers. Sequencing used immunoSEQ multiplex PCR; TCRdb keeps in-frame clones, though not all of them. The table lists about 150,000 clones, 60% to 80% of them singletons. Material: PBMCs. The origin of the receptors is a man aged 25-40 years in good health and CMV-seropositive.

This chain links TRBV19 with TRBJ1-5, with 7 bases that match TRBD1. With V trimmed by 1 base and J by 0 bases, 9 bases remained unmatched. The CDR3 consists of 18 residues. Germline assignment: CDR1 LNHDA and CDR2 SQIVND (reference sequence). This chain's CDR3 is CASSIAARGIYSNQPQHF. DNA of the CDR3: TGTGCCAGTAGTATAGCAGCCAGGGGGATTTATAGCAATCAGCCCCAGCATTTT.

The gene calls are TRBV9 and TRBJ2-3, with no clear D. Germline CDR1 is SGDLS and CDR2 is YYNGEE. The V and J ends lost 4 bases and 3 bases respectively, with 9 bases between them. The CDR3 contains 13 residues. For the CDR3, the DNA is TGTGCCAGCAGCCTCCAGATGACAGATACGCAGTATTTT. Translating gives CASSLQMTDTQYF.

The chain combines TRBV5-1 with TRBJ2-1; 9 positions agree with TRBD1. J gave up 7 bases and V 0 bases, and 5 bases lay outside the gene matches. This CDR3 spans 15 amino acids. Looked up from germline, CDR1 is SGHRS and CDR2 is YFSETQ. CDR3 nucleotides: TGCGCCAGCAGCTTGGGGGACAGGGATTGGAATGAGCAGTTCTTC. Translation gives CASSLGDRDWNEQFF.

The chain links TRBV6-1 to TRBJ2-7; TRBD1 agrees at 8 bases. This CDR3 is 13 amino acids long. From germline, CDR1 is MNHNS and CDR2 SASEGT. V lost 6 bases and J lost 3; bases outside the gene matches: 4. The DNA for the CDR3 is TGTGCCAGCAGCCGGGACAGGTTCTACGAGCAGTACTTC. Translation gives CASSRDRFYEQYF.

CDR3 DNA sequence: TGTGCCAGCAGCGTCGCACTAGCGGGAGGTGGAAACGAGCAGTACTTC. Its translation: CASSVALAGGGNEQYF. The chain recombines TRBV5-4 with TRBJ2-7, with 12 bases matching TRBD2. Trimming took 4 bases from V and 5 from J; bases not matched to a gene: 10. Germline lookup yields CDR1 SGHNT and CDR2 YYREEE (reference sequence). This CDR3 comprises 16 residues.

The rearrangement uses TRBV28 and TRBJ2-1; 8 positions agree with TRBD1. The CDR3 extends over 11 amino acids. Germline-derived CDR1 and CDR2 are MDHEN and SYDVKM. The V and J ends lost 3 bases and 15 bases, in that order; junction bases with no gene match: 4. For the CDR3, the DNA is TGTGCCAGCAGTTTCGGACAGGGTCCGTTCTTC. Its protein is CASSFGQGPFF.

V usage is TRBV2 and J usage is TRBJ2-6; possible D gene TRBD2, 7 bases. The V gene lost 5 bases and the J gene lost 4 bases, with 12 bases spanning the gap. The germline CDR1 and CDR2 sequences are SNHLY and FYNNEI. CDR3 size: 15 residues. CDR3 coding DNA: TGTGCCAGCAGTCAAGGGGGAGGGGGGGCCAACGTCCTGACTTTC. It encodes CASSQGGGGANVLTF.

The chain employs TRBV9 and TRBJ2-3, with TRBD2 identical over 12 bases. CDR3 length equals 16 residues. V shed 3 bases, J shed 0 bases, and the junction held 2 bases outside the gene matches. The germline V gene encodes CDR1 SGDLS and CDR2 YYNGEE. CDR3 DNA sequence: TGTGCCAGCAGCGCTAGCGGGAGGGTGAGCACAGATACGCAGTATTTT. This translates into CASSASGRVSTDTQYF.

This clone was recorded once. The J gene is TRBJ2-5, the V gene TRBV7-2, with 11 nucleotides matching TRBD1. Germline values: CDR1 SGHTA, CDR2 FQGNSA. With V trimmed by 5 bases and J by 11 bases, 10 bases remained unmatched. The CDR3 has 14 amino acids. The CDR3: CASSLGQGAYEQYF. In DNA, the CDR3 is TGTGCCAGCAGCCTCGGACAGGGGGCGTATGAGCAGTACTTC.

This clone came up once. V gene TRBV7-2 combines with J gene TRBJ2-2, with 9 bases aligning to TRBD1. Germline V CDR1 and CDR2: SGHTA, FQGNSA. Trimming cost V 5 bases and J 6 bases; bases outside gene matches: 7. This CDR3 contains 15 residues. This chain's CDR3 is CASSKTGGLSGELFF. The CDR3 DNA reads TGTGCCAGCAGCAAAACAGGGGGCCTCTCCGGGGAGCTGTTTTTT.

The chain employs TRBV6-1 and TRBJ1-4, with D unclear. This CDR3 has 15 amino acids. CDR1 is MNHNS and CDR2 is SASEGT in the germline V gene. Trimming removed 2 bases from V and 4 bases from J, with 11 bases in between. This chain's CDR3 is CASSEWYSYNEKLFF. In nucleotides, the CDR3 is TGTGCCAGCAGTGAATGGTACAGCTATAATGAAAAACTGTTTTTT.

The chain uses TRBV4-2 and TRBJ2-7, with 8 nucleotides matching TRBD2. Germline V lookup: CDR1 LGHNA, CDR2 YNFKEQ. V lost 4 bases, J lost 2 bases, and 16 bases stayed unmatched. The CDR3 length is 18 residues. For the CDR3, the DNA is TGTGCCAGCAGCCCGCACCGGGGGAGCGGGAGCGAGCCCTACGAGCAGTACTTC. Protein: CASSPHRGSGSEPYEQYF.

In this sample, this clone turned up once. The chain couples TRBV27 to TRBJ1-5; maybe TRBD1 (6 bases). Germline V gene data show CDR1 as MNHEY and CDR2 as SMNVEV (reference sequence). Deletions cut 3 bases from V and 2 bases from J, with 8 bases between. The CDR3 is 14 amino acids. The CDR3, as DNA: TGTGCCAGCAGTTTCGAGGGGGGCAATCAGCCCCAGCATTTT. This sequence encodes CASSFEGGNQPQHF.

The chain recombines TRBV2 with TRBJ2-7, with TRBD2 matching over 9 bases. CDR3 length: 13 amino acids. Per the germline V gene, CDR1 is SNHLY and CDR2 is FYNNEI. Trimming removed 5 bases from V and 6 bases from J; junction bases left unmatched: 5. This CDR3 reads CASSSGRRVEQYF. The CDR3 DNA sequence: TGTGCCAGCAGTAGCGGGAGGAGGGTCGAGCAGTACTTC.

This chain joins TRBV9 and TRBJ2-7; 7 bases agree with TRBD1. There are 14 residues in the CDR3. Trimming cost V 3 bases and J 0 bases; bases outside gene matches: 3. Germline CDR1 SGDLS, CDR2 YYNGEE. CDR3 in amino acids: CASSAGTVSYEQYF. CDR3 DNA sequence: TGTGCCAGCAGCGCCGGGACAGTCTCCTACGAGCAGTACTTC.

The chain carries TRBV5-1 and TRBJ2-2; weak D call: TRBD1 (5 bases). Trimming pared 4 bases from V and 7 bases from J, leaving 11 bases between. This CDR3 has 13 amino acids. In germline, CDR1 is SGHRS, CDR2 YFSETQ. The CDR3: CASSRGSGGELFF. The DNA of the CDR3 is TGCGCCAGCAGCAGGGGTTCCGGCGGGGAGCTGTTTTTT.

The CDR3 DNA is TGTGCCAGCAGCCCGACAATAGCGGGAGGAAGAAATGAGCAGTTCTTC. Its protein product is CASSPTIAGGRNEQFF. The chain joins TRBV9 to TRBJ2-1, with 10 bases lining up with TRBD2. Germline trimming cut 4 bases from V and 7 bases from J; bases unmatched to any gene: 11. The CDR3 contains 16 residues. Germline CDR1 reads SGDLS; CDR2 reads YYNGEE.

The chain uses TRBV28 and TRBJ1-2, with D uncertain. Germline-derived CDR1 and CDR2 are MDHEN and SYDVKM. V was shortened by 2 bases and J by 4 bases, with 11 bases between the two germline ends. The CDR3 consists of 14 residues. The CDR3 DNA sequence: TGTGCCAGCAGTTTACCGGGTACGACCTATGGCTACACCTTC. Its protein is CASSLPGTTYGYTF.

The V call is TRBV28, the J call TRBJ1-2, with TRBD1 as a possible D gene (6 bases). V was pared by 2 bases and J by 4 bases, with 11 bases between. CDR3 length equals 14 residues. CDR1 and CDR2 from the germline V gene are MDHEN and SYDVKM. This CDR3 is CASSLGGAGYGYTF. The DNA of the CDR3 is TGTGCCAGCAGTTTAGGGGGCGCGGGCTATGGCTACACCTTC.

The chain links TRBV4-2 to TRBJ1-1; D perhaps matches TRBD1 (6 bases). Germline assignment: CDR1 LGHNA and CDR2 YNFKEQ. V lost 0 bases and J lost 3, with 14 bases in between. The CDR3 has 16 residues. The CDR3 loop is CASSQDPLGAYTEAFF. The CDR3 DNA is TGTGCCAGCAGCCAAGATCCATTGGGGGCGTACACTGAAGCTTTCTTT.

The chain joins TRBV7-9 to TRBJ2-1; 8 bases map to TRBD1. The CDR3 covers 14 residues. V dropped 3 bases and J dropped 5; count of bases not matched to a gene: 3. The germline V gene has CDR1 SEHNR and CDR2 FQNEAQ (reference sequence). The chain's CDR3 is CASSFQDRDNEQFF. The CDR3 nucleotides are TGTGCCAGCAGCTTTCAGGACAGGGACAATGAGCAGTTCTTC.

This chain uses TRBV28 with TRBJ2-6; the match to TRBD1 covers 11 bases. The CDR3 extends over 18 amino acids. V was clipped by 8 bases and J by 0 bases; unmatched bases: 9. Germline CDR1 MDHEN, CDR2 SYDVKM. The CDR3 is CASQTPGTGGSGANVLTF. CDR3 DNA: TGTGCCAGCCAGACGCCCGGGACAGGGGGCTCTGGGGCCAACGTCCTGACTTTC.

Here the CDR3 reads CASSLLDTTEIVGTQYF. CDR3 DNA sequence: TGTGCCAGCAGCTTGCTGGACACCACAGAAATAGTGGGGACCCAGTACTTC. The genes are TRBV5-6 and TRBJ2-5; a weak D match, TRBD1 (5 bases). The germline V gene has CDR1 SGHDT and CDR2 YYEEEE. This CDR3 is 17 amino acids long. V gave up 1 base and J gave up 7 bases, with 23 bases separating them.

This rearrangement joins TRBV19 to TRBJ1-2; 7 nucleotides agree with TRBD1. V shed 6 bases and J 0 bases; nucleotides not matched to a gene: 19. Germline assignment: CDR1 LNHDA and CDR2 SQIVND (reference sequence). This CDR3 has 19 residues. CDR3 coding DNA: TGTGCCAGTAGGCTTTATATCCCGGGACAGCTCCTCTCTAACTATGGCTACACCTTC. It encodes CASRLYIPGQLLSNYGYTF.

This clone has more than one count but fewer than ten. CDR3 loop: CASSLLPGQGGETQYF. Here the CDR3 DNA reads TGCGCCAGCAGCTTGTTACCGGGACAGGGTGGGGAGACCCAGTACTTC. The V and J genes are TRBV5-1 and TRBJ2-5, with 9 bases aligning to TRBD1. CDR3 length: 16 residues. After removal of 1 base from V and 5 bases from J, the junction contained 9 bases not matched to a gene. Germline assignment: CDR1 SGHRS and CDR2 YFSETQ.

This clone was seen many times. The rearrangement joins TRBV6-5 to TRBJ2-2; D perhaps matches TRBD1 (6 bases). Per germline, CDR1 MNHEY and CDR2 SVGAGI. The CDR3 is 15 residues long. V gave up 2 bases and J gave up 6 bases, with 13 bases separating them. The CDR3: CASSYGGHGSGELFF. Here the CDR3 DNA reads TGTGCCAGCAGTTACGGGGGACACGGTTCCGGGGAGCTGTTTTTT.

The chain combines TRBV5-4 with TRBJ2-3; 10 nucleotides line up with TRBD2. With 0 bases clipped from V and 10 bases from J, the junction kept 5 bases outside the gene matches. This CDR3 is 14 amino acids long. CDR1 is SGHNT and CDR2 is YYREEE in the germline V gene (reference sequence). The CDR3 here is CASSLGPSGSSQYF. CDR3 nucleotides: TGTGCCAGCAGCTTGGGTCCTAGCGGGAGTTCGCAGTATTTT.

This chain links TRBV13 with TRBJ2-7; TRBD2 agrees at 7 bases. The CDR3 is made up of 16 amino acids. Trimming took 2 bases from V and 2 from J; bases not matched to a gene: 9. The V gene's germline CDR1 is PRHDT and CDR2 FYEKMQ (reference sequence). The CDR3 reads CASSLSKAGAPYEQYF. In nucleotides, the CDR3 is TGTGCCAGCAGCTTAAGTAAGGCGGGAGCCCCCTACGAGCAGTACTTC.

Comments on this clone: The same CDR3 also results from other DNA sequences found in this sample. This chain joins TRBV7-3 and TRBJ2-7, with 14 bases fitting TRBD2. CDR3 length: 16 amino acids. V shed 5 bases, J shed 4 bases, and the junction held 7 bases outside the gene matches. CDR1 is SGHTA, CDR2 FQGTGA, per germline. CDR3 bases: TGTGCCAGCAGCCCGGGACTAGCGGGAGAGGGATACGAGCAGTACTTC. This gives the protein CASSPGLAGEGYEQYF.

The rearrangement links TRBV7-2 to TRBJ2-5; D remains ambiguous. This CDR3 spans 13 amino acids. The V and J ends lost 5 bases and 5 bases respectively, with 12 bases between them. From germline, CDR1 is SGHTA and CDR2 FQGNSA. CDR3 sequence: CASSQQPYETQYF. CDR3 DNA sequence: TGTGCCAGCAGCCAACAACCGTACGAGACCCAGTACTTC.

CDR3 DNA: TGTGCCAGCAGCTATGATACCGGACTAGCGGGTTACAATGAGCAGTTCTTC. The encoded protein is CASSYDTGLAGYNEQFF. This rearrangement joins TRBV7-6 to TRBJ2-1, with 11 bases matching TRBD2. The CDR3 covers 17 residues. Germline V gene data show CDR1 as SGHVS and CDR2 as FNYEAQ. V shed 4 bases and J 4 bases; nucleotides not matched to a gene: 9.

The chain links TRBV5-1 to TRBJ1-6; possible D gene TRBD1, 5 bases. Per the germline V gene, CDR1 is SGHRS and CDR2 is YFSETQ. V was pared by 4 bases and J by 9 bases, with 17 bases between. There are 15 residues in the CDR3. The CDR3 reads CASSPGGGVGSPLHF. For the CDR3, the DNA is TGCGCCAGCAGCCCGGGCGGAGGGGTGGGTTCACCCCTCCACTTT.